One and the same sample provided the 18 T cell receptor beta chains below, sequenced in a study of CD8 T cells in Susac syndrome. Reverse transcription of 0.5 to 1 ug RNA was performed with random hexamers. TCRdb redid the calling of the immunoSEQ multiplex PCR reads with MiXCR, one entry per CDR3 protein. Found here are 150,000 to 200,000 distinct CDR3 sequences, 94% of them singletons; the top ten hold 0.075% to 0.095%. The sample comprised CD4+ T cells from PBMCs. These receptors were obtained from a human donor with multiple sclerosis.

The rearrangement uses TRBV20-1 and TRBJ2-5; TRBD2 agrees at 7 bases. Germline V gene data show CDR1 as DFQATT and CDR2 as SNEGSKA (reference sequence). The CDR3 contains 14 residues. Losses at the gene ends were 5 bases for V and 5 bases for J; bases not matched to a gene: 11. CDR3 in DNA: TGCAGTGCTTTCCCGACTAGCCACCCCGAGACCCAGTACTTC. This translates into CSAFPTSHPETQYF.

The chain joins TRBV18 to TRBJ1-1, with D unclear. The germline gives CDR1 KGHSH, CDR2 LQKENI. Trimming pared 3 bases from V and 4 bases from J, leaving 12 bases between. The CDR3 consists of 14 residues. DNA for the CDR3: TGTGCCAGCTCACCGAGTGGGGTCGTCACTGAAGCTTTCTTT. It translates to CASSPSGVVTEAFF. The full variable domain, completed using reference TRBV18 and TRBJ1-1, is NAGVMQNPRHLVRRRGQEARLRCSPMKGHSHVYWYRQLPEEGLKFMVYLQKENIIDESGMPKERFSAEFPKEGPSILRIQQVVRGDSAAYFCASSPSGVVTEAFFGQGTRLTVV.

This sequence joins TRBV5-1 and TRBJ2-3; 8 positions agree with TRBD2. The CDR3 is 15 amino acids. J was trimmed by 2 bases and V by 0 bases; bases with no gene match: 2. The germline gives CDR1 SGHRS, CDR2 YFSETQ. The DNA of the CDR3 is TGCGCCAGCAGCTTGGCACTAGCGGACACAGATACGCAGTATTTT. This sequence encodes CASSLALADTDTQYF.

The chain recombines TRBV4-2 with TRBJ1-2; TRBD1 agrees at 7 bases. With V trimmed by 1 base and J by 0 bases, 5 bases remained unmatched. Germline V CDR1 and CDR2: LGHNA, YNFKEQ. The CDR3 totals 16 residues. The CDR3 protein is CASSQAGTVTNYGYTF. The CDR3 DNA is TGTGCCAGCAGCCAAGCGGGGACAGTGACTAACTATGGCTACACCTTC.

The chain employs TRBV3-1 and TRBJ1-5; the D is unclear. Trimming took 1 base from V and 7 from J, leaving 11 bases between them. Germline V CDR1 and CDR2: LGHDT, YNNKEL (reference sequence). This CDR3 region has 14 residues. The CDR3 region is CASSQGLLAQPQHF. CDR3 DNA sequence: TGTGCCAGCAGCCAAGGGCTTTTGGCCCAGCCCCAGCATTTT.

The chain combines TRBV3-1 with TRBJ2-1, with D possibly TRBD2 on 5 matching bases. V was pared by 1 base and J by 5 bases, with 18 bases between. The germline CDR1 and CDR2 sequences are LGHDT and YNNKEL (reference sequence). The CDR3 is 17 residues long. The CDR3 loop reads CASSQAGNPGTHNEQFF. DNA of the CDR3: TGTGCCAGCAGCCAAGCCGGGAATCCGGGTACGCACAATGAGCAGTTCTTC.

The chain links TRBV4-2 to TRBJ2-7; D is unresolved. V lost 1 base to trimming and J lost 3 bases, with 13 bases between them. CDR1 LGHNA and CDR2 YNFKEQ come from the germline V gene. The length of the CDR3 is 15 residues. CDR3 sequence: CASSQGPSSGYEQYF. CDR3 sequence (DNA): TGTGCCAGCAGCCAAGGTCCTAGTTCGGGCTACGAGCAGTACTTC.

V is TRBV7-8 and J is TRBJ1-1, with D perhaps TRBD1 (6 bases). The CDR3 extends over 15 amino acids. The V and J ends lost 7 bases and 4 bases respectively, with 19 bases between them. CDR1 and CDR2 from the germline V gene are SGHVS and FQNEAQ. The CDR3 region is CASIPRDNFFTEAFF. The CDR3, as DNA: TGTGCCAGCATCCCCCGGGACAATTTTTTCACTGAAGCTTTCTTT.

The chain recombines TRBV3-1 with TRBJ2-1, with D possibly TRBD1 on 5 matching bases. The CDR3 has 14 amino acids. The germline V and J ends were trimmed by 6 bases and 9 bases, with 18 bases remaining between them. CDR1 LGHDT and CDR2 YNNKEL come from the germline V gene (reference sequence). As DNA, the CDR3 is TGTGCCAGCAGTCCGATGGTCAGGGTTCCTGAGCAGTTCTTC. The encoded protein is CASSPMVRVPEQFF.

The chain couples TRBV29-1 to TRBJ1-4; perhaps TRBD1 as D (5 bases). This CDR3 region has 11 residues. Trimming removed 7 bases from V and 8 bases from J, with 11 bases in between. The germline CDR1 and CDR2 sequences are SQVTM and ANQGSEA. The chain's CDR3 is CSAGEEEKLFF. CDR3 DNA: TGCAGCGCGGGGGAGGAGGAAAAACTGTTTTTT.

The chain links TRBV2 to TRBJ2-5; weak D call: TRBD2 (6 bases). The CDR3 is made up of 14 amino acids. V gave up 6 bases and J gave up 1 base, with 12 bases separating them. Germline CDR1 SNHLY, CDR2 FYNNEI. In DNA form, the CDR3 reads TGTGCCAGCAGGCCGGGACTCAGCCAAGAGACCCAGTACTTC. Amino acid sequence: CASRPGLSQETQYF.

The chain employs TRBV20-1 and TRBJ2-1; TRBD2 might be the D (6 bases). V shed 5 bases and J shed 0 bases, with 14 bases lying between them. The CDR3 has 15 residues. In germline, CDR1 is DFQATT, CDR2 SNEGSKA (reference sequence). The CDR3 nucleotides are TGCAGTGCTCCGGGACTTCCGGGCTCCTACAATGAGCAGTTCTTC. This sequence encodes CSAPGLPGSYNEQFF.

This clonotype was recorded once. V gene TRBV5-1 combines with J gene TRBJ2-1; 8 bases are shared with TRBD2. CDR3 length: 15 amino acids. V shed 1 base, J shed 4 bases, and the junction held 4 bases outside the gene matches. Per the germline V gene, CDR1 is SGHRS and CDR2 is YFSETQ. For the CDR3, the DNA is TGCGCCAGCAGCTTGACTAGCGGTCGATACAATGAGCAGTTCTTC. This sequence encodes CASSLTSGRYNEQFF.

The chain couples TRBV15 to TRBJ1-5; 7 bases agree with TRBD1. With V trimmed by 3 bases and J by 5 bases, 4 bases remained unmatched. This CDR3 has 14 amino acids. Germline CDR1 reads LNHNV; CDR2 reads YYDKDF (reference sequence). The CDR3 sequence: CATSSATGDQPQHF. CDR3 DNA sequence: TGTGCCACCAGCAGTGCCACAGGGGATCAGCCCCAGCATTTT.

The J gene is TRBJ2-3, the V gene TRBV7-2; 7 positions agree with TRBD2. V trimming: 1 base; J trimming: 7 bases; junction bases outside the gene matches: 5. CDR3 length: 14 residues. Germline CDR1 is SGHTA and CDR2 is FQGNSA. The CDR3 DNA sequence: TGTGCCAGCAGCTTAGGAGCGGGAACGAATACGCAGTATTTT. The encoded protein is CASSLGAGTNTQYF.

The chain couples TRBV14 to TRBJ1-1, with 7 nucleotides matching TRBD1. V lost 4 bases to trimming and J lost 11 bases; unmatched junction nucleotides: 7. This CDR3 contains 12 residues. Germline V gene sequence: CDR1 SGHDN, CDR2 FVKESK. CDR3 nucleotide sequence: TGTGCCAGCAGCCTTAGGGGGCTTAGCGCTTTCTTT. It specifies CASSLRGLSAFF.

This chain links TRBV12-3 or TRBV12-4 with TRBJ2-5; D unclear. Trimming took off 3 bases at V and 4 bases at J, with 9 bases between the two ends. The CDR3 is made up of 13 amino acids. The CDR3, as DNA: TGTGCCAGCAGTTTTTCGTGGGGAGAGACCCAGTACTTC. Its translation is CASSFSWGETQYF.

Here the CDR3 DNA reads TGTGCCAGCAGTTTCCTGAGCTCTGGAAACACCATATATTTT. It yields the protein CASSFLSSGNTIYF. V gene TRBV7-9 combines with J gene TRBJ1-3; D ambiguous. The CDR3 covers 14 residues. V lost 6 bases, J lost 0 bases, and 9 bases lay in between. The V gene's germline CDR1 is SEHNR and CDR2 FQNEAQ (reference sequence).